This paragraph covers one T cell receptor beta chain sequence. Its specificity is unknown. This specimen comes from a study of shared clonotypes between healthy human individuals. Findings and limits, study-wide: On the whole, naive subsets had larger estimated richness than memory subsets had.

Deep was the level at which the assay was run. The method was immunoSEQ multiplex PCR; TCRdb's version includes in-frame clones alone and lacks a portion of them. The sample includes 1.5 million to 2.5 million clones, just under 95% of them seen just once. As defined, naive CD8 cells were CD45RO-negative and positively selected for CCR7, with terminally differentiated effector memory CD45RA+ cells excluded. The CDR3 is made up of 13 amino acids. Germline CDR1 and CDR2: SGHDT and YYEEEE. V lost 4 bases to trimming and J lost 5 bases, with 13 bases between them. Material for sequencing was naive CD8+ T cells sorted from blood. The chain is built from TRBV5-6 and TRBJ2-7, with D perhaps TRBD1 (6 bases). The sequence derives from a man aged 18-30 years in good health. The CDR3 here is CASSPRQVHEQYF. CDR3 bases: TGTGCCAGCAGCCCCCGACAGGTGCACGAGCAGTACTTC. The complete variable domain, with remaining parts taken from reference TRBV5-6 and TRBJ2-7, reads DAGVTQSPTHLIKTRGQQVTLRCSPKSGHDTVSWYQQALGQGPQFIFQYYEEEERQRGNFPDRFSGHQFPNYSSELNVNALLLGDSALYLCASSPRQVHEQYFGPGTRLTVT.